In this sample, the clone carrying this T cell receptor beta chain turned up once. Its specificity is not known. This entry is derived from a study of cytomegalovirus exposure and HLA in healthy donors. This CDR3 is 15 amino acids long. Germline V gene data show CDR1 as MGHRA and CDR2 as YSYEKL. V was shortened by 4 bases and J by 0 bases, with 10 bases between the two germline ends. The PCR used 60 Vbeta and 13 Jbeta primers. Profiled with immunoSEQ multiplex PCR; TCRdb holds only in-frame clones, not every one. The sample shows roughly 80,000 clones, 77% of them seen only once. Study-wide results and caveats: In an earlier analysis, most TCR beta V segments were productive about 87% or about 30% of the time.

Sequenced material: PBMCs. This chain uses TRBV4-1 with TRBJ1-3, with D possibly matching TRBD1 (6 bases). The source of this sequence is a man aged 45-65 years in good health and CMV-seropositive. CDR3 DNA: TGCGCCAGCAGCCCCACAGGGAACTCTGGAAACACCATATATTTT. Translated, it gives CASSPTGNSGNTIYF.